The 14 T cell receptor beta chains below were found in one sample sequenced in a study of blood T cell repertoires in COVID-19 (dated by TCRdb to between 2020 and 2021). Library generation was performed with the immunoSEQ multiplex PCR assay. TCRdb limited this immuneACCESS table to in-frame rearrangements with V and J called. A share of clones is missing; checked studies link under half to unresolved V genes, and the rest is unexplained. The table for this sample lists approximately 300,000 clones; 70% to 90% of them were counted only once. In total, the top ten clones hold around 5.9% of the sample. The sequenced material came from PBMCs or T cells enriched from blood (not recorded which). These receptors all come from a young woman who had recovered from COVID-19.

The chain recombines TRBV21-1 with TRBJ1-3. TRBV21-1 is reported as a pseudogene. The CDR3 is 15 amino acids. The CDR3: CASSKYSISGNTIYF. CDR3 nucleotide sequence: TGTGCCAGCAGCAAATATAGCATCTCTGGAAACACCATATATTTT.

The rearrangement links TRBV6-1 to TRBJ2-7; 8 bases match TRBD1. V lost 3 bases, J lost 6 bases, and 16 bases stayed unmatched. CDR3 size: 17 residues. Germline assignment: CDR1 MNHNS and CDR2 SASEGT. The CDR3: CASSDPEGDRSTSEQYF. In nucleotides, the CDR3 is TGTGCCAGCAGTGACCCAGAGGGGGACAGGTCTACTAGCGAGCAGTACTTC.

The chain links TRBV2 to TRBJ1-5, with 7 bases lining up with TRBD1. V lost 1 base and J lost 6; bases outside the gene matches: 0. There are 13 residues in the CDR3. Germline CDR1 and CDR2: SNHLY and FYNNEI. Here the CDR3 DNA reads TGTGCCAGCAGTGAAGACAGGGGTCAGCCCCAGCATTTT. This encodes CASSEDRGQPQHF.

This clone was detected a few times. The chain employs TRBV12-3 or TRBV12-4 and TRBJ2-7, with 7 nucleotides matching TRBD2. This CDR3 comprises 13 residues. The J segment lost 5 bases and the V segment lost 6 bases, leaving 7 bases of the junction unmatched. CDR3 coding DNA: TGTGCCAGCAGGTGGGGGAGGGCGAACGAGCAGTACTTC. Translated: CASRWGRANEQYF.

The chain has TRBV15 and TRBJ2-7, with D perhaps TRBD1 (5 bases). The CDR3 contains 15 residues. The V gene lost 3 bases and the J gene lost 1 base, with 13 bases spanning the gap. Looked up from germline, CDR1 is LNHNV and CDR2 is YYDKDF (reference sequence). CDR3 in DNA: TGTGCCACCAGCAGGGACATCCAGGGATCCTACGAGCAGTACTTC. Translation gives CATSRDIQGSYEQYF.

This clone was seen just once. CDR3 amino acids: CASSPTPGLGAGYTF. For the CDR3, the DNA is TGTGCCAGCAGTCCAACCCCAGGGCTAGGGGCGGGGTACACCTTC. The chain links TRBV27 to TRBJ1-2, with a tentative D call TRBD1 (5 bases). The V end lost 5 bases, the J end lost 11 bases, and 24 bases lay between the germline ends. The CDR3 runs to 15 residues. Germline V gene sequence: CDR1 MNHEY, CDR2 SMNVEV (reference sequence).

Regarding this clone: Other DNA sequences in the same sample also yield this CDR3. This chain joins TRBV9 and TRBJ1-2, with 9 positions matching TRBD1. The CDR3 runs to 12 residues. V lost 3 bases, J lost 8 bases, and 2 bases stayed unmatched. Germline V gene lookup returns CDR1 SGDLS and CDR2 YYNGEE. The CDR3 DNA follows: TGTGCCAGCAGCGGGGACAGGGCCGGCTACACCTTC. Translation gives CASSGDRAGYTF.

The rearrangement links TRBV4-1 to TRBJ1-1; no reliable D call. This CDR3 is built from 17 residues. Trimming removed 0 bases from V and 1 base from J, with 15 bases in between. In germline, CDR1 is MGHRA, CDR2 YSYEKL. Here the CDR3 DNA reads TGCGCCAGCAGCCAAGATGGGAGAGGGATGTGGAACACTGAAGCTTTCTTT. Translated: CASSQDGRGMWNTEAFF.

This rearrangement joins TRBV7-2 to TRBJ2-7, with D perhaps TRBD2 (5 bases). Deletions cut 7 bases from V and 0 bases from J, with 13 bases between. CDR1 is SGHTA, CDR2 FQGNSA, per germline. The CDR3 is 14 amino acids. Here the CDR3 reads CASKREHSSYEQYF. Here the CDR3 DNA reads TGTGCCAGCAAACGGGAACACAGCTCCTACGAGCAGTACTTC. Supplemented by reference TRBV7-2 and TRBJ2-7, the full variable domain reads GAGVSQSPSNKVTEKGKDVELRCDPISGHTALYWYRQSLGQGLEFLIYFQGNSAPDKSGLPSDRFSAERTGGSVSTLTIQRTQQEDSAVYLCASKREHSSYEQYFGPGTRLTVT.

The V gene is TRBV19, the J gene TRBJ2-7; 9 bases are shared with TRBD1. Germline lookup yields CDR1 LNHDA and CDR2 SQIVND (reference sequence). J gave up 3 bases and V 8 bases, and 5 bases lay outside the gene matches. This CDR3 comprises 13 residues. The chain's CDR3 is CASSTGGNYEQYF. Written as DNA, the CDR3 is TGTGCCAGTTCGACAGGGGGGAACTACGAGCAGTACTTC.

This clone turned up a few times. The V and J genes are TRBV19 and TRBJ2-7, with 7 bases fitting TRBD1. In germline, CDR1 is LNHDA, CDR2 SQIVND (reference sequence). Trimming at V came to 2 bases and at J to 3 bases, leaving 7 bases not matched to a gene. This CDR3 region has 15 residues. The CDR3 nucleotides read TGTGCCAGTAGTATACGGACAGGAAAGGACTACGAGCAGTACTTC. Its protein is CASSIRTGKDYEQYF.

The gene calls are TRBV15 and TRBJ2-7, with D possibly being TRBD2 (6 bases). V lost 3 bases to trimming and J lost 3 bases, with 15 bases between them. CDR3 length: 15 amino acids. Germline CDR1 is LNHNV and CDR2 is YYDKDF (reference sequence). CDR3 sequence: CATSSEWGGNYEQYF. CDR3 DNA sequence: TGTGCCACCAGCAGTGAGTGGGGAGGAAACTACGAGCAGTACTTC. The complete variable domain, with remaining parts taken from reference TRBV15 and TRBJ2-7, reads DAMVIQNPRYQVTQFGKPVTLSCSQTLNHNVMYWYQQKSSQAPKLLFHYYDKDFNNEADTPDNFQSRRPNTSFCFLDIRSPGLGDTAMYLCATSSEWGGNYEQYFGPGTRLTVT.

The chain uses TRBV5-3 and TRBJ1-4, with TRBD1 matching 10 bases. TRBV5-3 is annotated as an ORF whose role is uncertain. V lost 6 bases to trimming and J lost 4 bases; unmatched junction nucleotides: 21. The CDR3 is 20 residues long. The CDR3, as DNA: TGTGCCAGAACCCTGTTGGGGGACAGGGGCCCCCAACCGTGTAATGAAAAACTGTTTTTT. It codes for CARTLLGDRGPQPCNEKLFF.

The V and J genes are TRBV7-9 and TRBJ1-2, with 7 nucleotides matching TRBD1. There are 14 residues in the CDR3. Trimming cost V 4 bases and J 1 base; bases outside gene matches: 3. From germline, CDR1 is SEHNR and CDR2 FQNEAQ (reference sequence). The CDR3, as DNA: TGTGCCAGCAGCTCGGGACAGAATAACTATGGCTACACCTTC. Amino acids: CASSSGQNNYGYTF.